This entry concerns a single T cell receptor (beta chain). V gave up 6 bases and J gave up 10 bases, with 7 bases separating them. The CDR3 covers 10 residues. Germline CDR1 is MDHEN and CDR2 is SYDVKM. TCRdb's table, derived via immunoSEQ multiplex PCR, lists solely in-frame clones and lacks some. The sample lists hundreds of thousands of clones; approximately 89% were seen once. This sample is drawn from a study of shared T cell receptors in the human thymus. The same sample was also studied in work on human thymus T cells. That study reports: Donors consisted of healthy Finnish infants (having corrective surgery for congenital heart defects). During corrective heart surgery, resections were taken, and the thymus tissue came from them. Gene usage (both V and J) appeared biased in thymic and blood repertoires. Related research described thymic repertoires that were highly overlapping among unrelated individuals.

This clonotype was sampled from a boy less than two years old with a congenital heart defect. This sequence joins TRBV28 and TRBJ2-1, with a weak D call TRBD1 (5 bases). Sequences were obtained from thymocytes. The CDR3 loop is CASSAGEQFF. The CDR3 DNA is TGTGCCAGCAGCGCAGGGGAGCAGTTCTTC. The full variable domain, with the rest looked up from reference TRBV28 and TRBJ2-1, is DVKVTQSSRYLVKRTGEKVFLECVQDMDHENMFWYRQDPGLGLRLIYFSYDVKMKEKGDIPEGYSVSREKKERFSLILESASTNQTSMYLCASSAGEQFFGPGTRLTVL.